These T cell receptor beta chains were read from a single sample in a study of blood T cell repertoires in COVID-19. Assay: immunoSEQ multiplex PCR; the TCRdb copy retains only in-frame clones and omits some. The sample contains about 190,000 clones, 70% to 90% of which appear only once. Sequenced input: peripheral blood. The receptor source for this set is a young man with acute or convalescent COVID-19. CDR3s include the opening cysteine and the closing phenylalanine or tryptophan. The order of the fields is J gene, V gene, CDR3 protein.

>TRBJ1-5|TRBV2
CASSAGTGNQPQHF
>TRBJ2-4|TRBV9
CASSPGGGAYKNIQYF
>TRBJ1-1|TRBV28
CATIMNTEAFF
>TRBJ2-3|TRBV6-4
CASSDWPTSGSTDTQYF
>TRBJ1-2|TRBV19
CASNPGGSYGYTF
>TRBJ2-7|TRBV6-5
CASSFANKKEGEQYF
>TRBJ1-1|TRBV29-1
CSVVRQGGTEAFF
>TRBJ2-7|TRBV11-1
CASSLGQNYEQYF
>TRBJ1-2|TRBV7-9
CASSTRARRGSYGYTF
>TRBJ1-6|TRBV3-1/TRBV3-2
CASSQLGGSYNSPLHF
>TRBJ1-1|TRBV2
CAWGGEAFF
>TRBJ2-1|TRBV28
CASRTFGTGAYNEQFF
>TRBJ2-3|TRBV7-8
CASSSRDLSTDTQYF
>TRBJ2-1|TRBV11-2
CASRGGGGEFGEQFF
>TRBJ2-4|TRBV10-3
CAISETGGNKNIQYF
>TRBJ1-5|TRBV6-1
CASSGAGGYSRVQPQHF
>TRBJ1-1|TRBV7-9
CASSSEGQYTEAFF
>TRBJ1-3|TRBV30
CACRDSVSSGNTIYF
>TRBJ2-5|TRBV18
CAGSPSSLETQYF
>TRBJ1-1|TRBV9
CASSPGQRNTEAFF
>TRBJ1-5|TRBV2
CASIGDSWGNQPQHF
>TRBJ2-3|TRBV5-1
CASSLGDGITDTQYF
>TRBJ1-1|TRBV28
CASSLRAGAFF